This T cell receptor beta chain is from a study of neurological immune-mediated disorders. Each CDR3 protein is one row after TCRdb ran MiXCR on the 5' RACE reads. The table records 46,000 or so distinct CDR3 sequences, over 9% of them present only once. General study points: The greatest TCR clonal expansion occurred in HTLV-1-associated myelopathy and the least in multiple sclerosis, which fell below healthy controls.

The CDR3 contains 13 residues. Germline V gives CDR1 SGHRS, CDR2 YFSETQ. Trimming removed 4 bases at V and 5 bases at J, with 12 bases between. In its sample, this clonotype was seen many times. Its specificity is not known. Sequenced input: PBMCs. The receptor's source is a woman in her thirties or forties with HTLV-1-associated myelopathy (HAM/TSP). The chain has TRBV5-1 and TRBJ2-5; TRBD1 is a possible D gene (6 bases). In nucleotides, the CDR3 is TGCGCCAGCAGCGGGACAAGAATGGAGACCCAGTACTTC. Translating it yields CASSGTRMETQYF.